Here is one TCR beta chain with its context. Germline V gene data show CDR1 as LGHNT and CDR2 as FRNRAP. Trimming took 4 bases from V and 2 from J, leaving 15 bases between them. The CDR3 covers 16 residues. The data are from a study of blood T cell repertoires in COVID-19. About the study: Sources were T cells, B-cell-depleted T cells, or PBMCs; the material itself was cDNA or gDNA.

Recovered Cohort 3 donors showed two negative PCRs, clearance, or symptom resolution. Per the study methods: Nucleated cell number was recorded as an estimate derived from reference gene primer amplification. Sequenced by immunoSEQ multiplex PCR; TCRdb stores in-frame clones only, minus some. The DNA gave D and trimming, while V, J and clone size come from that table. This table has around 450,000 clones, less than 95% appearing once. The sequence was obtained from a man aged 18 to 30 who had recovered from COVID-19. The genes are TRBV12-5 and TRBJ1-5, with D perhaps TRBD1 (6 bases). What was sequenced was PBMCs or T cells enriched from blood (not recorded which). This chain's CDR3 is CASGSGGVVGNQPQHF. For the CDR3, the DNA is TGTGCTAGTGGTTCTGGGGGCGTCGTGGGCAATCAGCCCCAGCATTTT.